These 30 T cell receptor beta chains were all obtained from the same sample, sequenced in a study of cytomegalovirus exposure and HLA in healthy donors. Vbeta (60) and Jbeta (13) primers were used in the PCR. TCRdb keeps only in-frame clones here, not all; method: immunoSEQ multiplex PCR. This sample yields 95,000 to 150,000 clones, of which about three fifths are seen a single time; under 9.5% belongs to the top ten. The sample comprised PBMCs. The receptors were gathered from a woman aged 35 to 49 in good health and CMV-seropositive.

This chain links TRBV9 with TRBJ2-2; D may be TRBD1 (6 bases). There are 16 residues in the CDR3. Germline CDR1 and CDR2: SGDLS and YYNGEE. V was pared by 6 bases and J by 4 bases, with 19 bases between. The CDR3 spells CASTPGGAPGTGELFF. Here the CDR3 DNA reads TGTGCCAGCACCCCTGGGGGCGCCCCGGGCACCGGGGAGCTGTTTTTT. Full variable domain (remainder filled in from reference TRBV9 and TRBJ2-2): DSGVTQTPKHLITATGQRVTLRCSPRSGDLSVYWYQQSLDQGLQFLIQYYNGEERAKGNILERFSAQQFPDLHSELNLSSLELGDSALYFCASTPGGAPGTGELFFGEGSRLTVL.

There are a few counts of this clone. The CDR3 DNA reads TGTGCCAGTAGTATGGCAGGGAGGGAGACCCAGTACTTC. This sequence encodes CASSMAGRETQYF. This chain links TRBV19 with TRBJ2-5; D may be TRBD2 (6 bases). The CDR3 covers 13 residues. Germline V gene sequence: CDR1 LNHDA, CDR2 SQIVND (reference sequence). V was cut by 3 bases and J by 5 bases, with 10 bases left in between.

The chain recombines TRBV5-4 with TRBJ2-2; weak D call: TRBD1 (5 bases). CDR3 length: 12 residues. Germline CDR1 is SGHNT and CDR2 is YYREEE (reference sequence). Trimming removed 4 bases at V and 8 bases at J, with 9 bases between. CDR3 DNA sequence: TGTGCCAGCAGCCTAGGGGTTGGGGAGCTGTTTTTT. This codes for CASSLGVGELFF.

V usage is TRBV28 and J usage is TRBJ1-5, with 7 positions matching TRBD1. The CDR3 sequence is 15 residues long. J was trimmed by 6 bases and V by 3 bases; bases with no gene match: 8. Per the germline V gene, CDR1 is MDHEN and CDR2 is SYDVKM. This CDR3 reads CASSFDREVSQPQHF. In DNA form, the CDR3 reads TGTGCCAGCAGTTTCGACAGGGAAGTGAGTCAGCCCCAGCATTTT. The whole variable domain, filled in from reference TRBV28 and TRBJ1-5, reads DVKVTQSSRYLVKRTGEKVFLECVQDMDHENMFWYRQDPGLGLRLIYFSYDVKMKEKGDIPEGYSVSREKKERFSLILESASTNQTSMYLCASSFDREVSQPQHFGDGTRLSIL.

This clone was detected only a few times. The genes are TRBV30 and TRBJ1-1; TRBD1 matches at 9 bases. CDR3 length: 15 residues. V lost 2 bases and J lost 5; bases outside the gene matches: 9. Germline assignment: CDR1 GTSNPN and CDR2 SVGIG (reference sequence). The CDR3 sequence: CAWSTHRGLGTEAFF. The DNA for the CDR3 is TGTGCCTGGAGTACGCACAGGGGGCTGGGGACTGAAGCTTTCTTT.

The genes are TRBV4-1 and TRBJ1-4; unclear D gene. V was trimmed by 0 bases and J by 0 bases, leaving 8 bases between them. CDR1 and CDR2 from the germline V gene are MGHRA and YSYEKL. This CDR3 is 16 amino acids long. CDR3 DNA: TGCGCCAGCAGCCAAGATGGGAGGGCAACTAATGAAAAACTGTTTTTT. Translation gives CASSQDGRATNEKLFF.

The chain joins TRBV2 to TRBJ1-5; TRBD1 matches at 10 bases. Germline values: CDR1 SNHLY, CDR2 FYNNEI. V lost 6 bases, J lost 6 bases, and 8 bases stayed unmatched. The CDR3 length is 15 residues. CDR3 region: CASRGTWDRGQPQHF. Here the CDR3 DNA reads TGTGCCAGCAGGGGAACGTGGGACAGGGGTCAGCCCCAGCATTTT.

The chain combines TRBV6-1 with TRBJ2-5; D possibly corresponds to TRBD1 (6 bases). V lost 6 bases and J lost 5, with 10 bases in between. In germline, CDR1 is MNHNS, CDR2 SASEGT. This CDR3 contains 12 residues. CDR3 region: CASRQTGETQYF. The CDR3 DNA is TGTGCCAGCAGACAAACAGGGGAGACCCAGTACTTC.

This clone has only a few counts. The chain combines TRBV28 with TRBJ1-1; D remains ambiguous. V was cut by 6 bases and J by 1 base, with 15 bases left in between. The CDR3 length is 15 residues. Germline CDR1 and CDR2: MDHEN and SYDVKM. CDR3 sequence (DNA): TGTGCCAGCAGACTAGGTCGTGCAGGGAACACTGAAGCTTTCTTT. Its protein product is CASRLGRAGNTEAFF.

The CDR3 loop is CASSSWDTTYEQYF. The CDR3, as DNA: TGTGCCAGCAGTTCCTGGGACACGACCTACGAGCAGTACTTC. The V call is TRBV6-5, the J call TRBJ2-7; possibly TRBD1 for D (6 bases). The V end was cut by 4 bases, the J end by 2 bases, with 12 bases between. The germline CDR1 and CDR2 sequences are MNHEY and SVGAGI. The CDR3 spans 14 residues.

The J gene is TRBJ2-7, the V gene TRBV7-8; 7 positions agree with TRBD1. Per germline, CDR1 SGHVS and CDR2 FQNEAQ. Trimming took 4 bases from V and 6 from J; bases not matched to a gene: 18. This CDR3 comprises 17 residues. The CDR3 nucleotides are TGTGCCAGCAGCTCATTGACAGGGTTGACGGAATATGGCGAGCAGTACTTC. Residues: CASSSLTGLTEYGEQYF.

This clone was observed a handful of times. V and J are TRBV5-1 and TRBJ2-7, with 9 bases identical to TRBD2. The CDR3 length is 15 residues. V gave up 2 bases and J gave up 5 bases; unmatched junction bases: 8. Germline CDR1 reads SGHRS; CDR2 reads YFSETQ. DNA of the CDR3: TGCGCCAGCAGCTTCACGGGACTAGCTGTGGACGAGCAGTACTTC. Protein product: CASSFTGLAVDEQYF.

The chain couples TRBV5-4 to TRBJ2-3, with 11 positions matching TRBD1. The germline V gene encodes CDR1 SGHNT and CDR2 YYREEE (reference sequence). J lost 4 bases, V lost 4 bases, and 8 bases had no gene match. The CDR3 has 16 amino acids. CDR3 bases: TGTGCCAGCAGCAAACCGGGACAGGGGGTCGCAGATACGCAGTATTTT. This gives the protein CASSKPGQGVADTQYF.

The V call is TRBV9, the J call TRBJ2-7; 10 nucleotides line up with TRBD1. Per the germline V gene, CDR1 is SGDLS and CDR2 is YYNGEE. After removal of 0 bases from V and 3 bases from J, the junction contained 3 bases not matched to a gene. CDR3 size: 15 residues. The CDR3 region has the DNA TGTGCCAGCAGCGTAGCTGGGACAGGGGACTACGAGCAGTACTTC. As protein: CASSVAGTGDYEQYF.

The CDR3 DNA sequence: TGTGCCAGCAGTGAGATACTGTACACAGATACGCAGTATTTT. Encoded protein: CASSEILYTDTQYF. The rearrangement links TRBV2 to TRBJ2-3; D remains unclear. The CDR3 sequence is 14 residues long. The V gene's germline CDR1 is SNHLY and CDR2 FYNNEI. The ends were cut back, 3 bases at V and 2 bases at J, with 9 bases in the middle. The whole variable domain, remainder taken from reference TRBV2 and TRBJ2-3, is EPEVTQTPSHQVTQMGQEVILRCVPISNHLYFYWYRQILGQKVEFLVSFYNNEISEKSEIFDDQFSVERPDGSNFTLKIRSTKLEDSAMYFCASSEILYTDTQYFGPGTRLTVL.

This chain links TRBV18 with TRBJ1-1; TRBD1 might be the D (5 bases). Per the germline V gene, CDR1 is KGHSH and CDR2 is LQKENI. This CDR3 comprises 13 residues. The V gene lost 6 bases and the J gene lost 5 bases, with 13 bases spanning the gap. The CDR3 coding sequence is TGTGCCAGCTCCCGGGGGGGAAGGACTGAAGCTTTCTTT. Translated, it gives CASSRGGRTEAFF.

The chain couples TRBV15 to TRBJ2-6, with a possible D match to TRBD1 (6 bases). There are 16 residues in the CDR3. V was pared by 3 bases and J by 0 bases, with 9 bases between. The germline V gene has CDR1 LNHNV and CDR2 YYDKDF (reference sequence). For the CDR3, the DNA is TGTGCCACCAGCAGGGTGACAGGCTCTGGGGCCAACGTCCTGACTTTC. Translated, it gives CATSRVTGSGANVLTF.

This clone was detected only a few times. This chain uses TRBV11-2 with TRBJ2-3; D gene uncertain. This CDR3 is built from 15 residues. V shed 4 bases and J shed 4 bases, with 15 bases lying between them. From germline, CDR1 is SGHAT and CDR2 FQNNGV. The CDR3 coding sequence is TGTGCCAGCAGCTCTGGTCGGAGCAAGGCAGATACGCAGTATTTT. It encodes CASSSGRSKADTQYF.

This clone was counted only a few times. This chain connects TRBV5-1 to TRBJ2-2, with 9 bases identical to TRBD2. The CDR3 is 20 residues long. V shed 4 bases, J shed 4 bases, and the junction held 20 bases outside the gene matches. Germline V lookup: CDR1 SGHRS, CDR2 YFSETQ. The CDR3 nucleotides read TGCGCCAGCAGCCGGGGGGGACCCGGTCTAGCGGGACCGGGCACCGGGGAGCTGTTTTTT. This gives the protein CASSRGGPGLAGPGTGELFF.

This sequence joins TRBV30 and TRBJ2-7; 10 nucleotides align to TRBD1. After removal of 1 base from V and 7 bases from J, the junction contained 13 bases not matched to a gene. Germline assignment: CDR1 GTSNPN and CDR2 SVGIG (reference sequence). The CDR3 is 16 amino acids. The CDR3 here is CAWSGPGQGSPYEQYF. CDR3 in DNA: TGTGCCTGGAGTGGCCCGGGACAGGGGTCCCCTTATGAGCAGTACTTC.

Only a few counts were recorded for this clone. This sequence joins TRBV11-2 and TRBJ1-6, with 10 bases aligning to TRBD1. Looked up from germline, CDR1 is SGHAT and CDR2 is FQNNGV. The CDR3 has 15 residues. V dropped 5 bases and J dropped 7; count of bases not matched to a gene: 5. The CDR3 coding sequence is TGTGCCAGCAGCCCAGGACAGGGGGACAATTCACCCCTCCACTTT. Protein sequence: CASSPGQGDNSPLHF.

In the case of this clone: Mismatch with germline at one junction end may stem from a read error. The chain is built from TRBV5-5 and TRBJ1-2; possibly TRBD1 for D (6 bases). Germline values: CDR1 SGHKS, CDR2 YYEKEE (reference sequence). The CDR3 is 15 residues long. The CDR3, as DNA: TGTGCCAGCAGCCCCCGGTCAGGGGCCGACTATGGCTACCCCTTC. The encoded protein is CASSPRSGADYGYPF.

This clone was counted a single time. The rearrangement uses TRBV6-5 and TRBJ2-1, with 10 bases fitting TRBD2. The CDR3 sequence is 16 residues long. The germline CDR1 and CDR2 sequences are MNHEY and SVGAGI. Trimming cost V 2 bases and J 8 bases; bases outside gene matches: 9. The CDR3 loop reads CASSYRGLAGAHEQFF. The CDR3 nucleotides are TGTGCCAGCAGTTACAGAGGGCTAGCGGGGGCCCATGAGCAGTTCTTC.

This clone came up a few times. The chain links TRBV7-2 to TRBJ2-4; 8 bases are shared with TRBD1. Germline V CDR1 and CDR2: SGHTA, FQGNSA. This CDR3 comprises 13 residues. V was pared by 5 bases and J by 8 bases, with 5 bases of the junction left unmatched. CDR3: CASSTGGYDIQYF. Written as DNA, the CDR3 is TGTGCCAGCAGCACAGGGGGGTATGACATTCAGTACTTC.

The rearrangement uses TRBV30 and TRBJ1-5, with D possibly matching TRBD1 (5 bases). V lost 4 bases and J lost 1, with 14 bases in between. Germline V CDR1 and CDR2: GTSNPN, SVGIG (reference sequence). CDR3 size: 15 residues. CDR3 coding DNA: TGTGCCTGGAACCGTCAGGGTGGAAGCAATCAGCCCCAGCATTTT. Its protein product is CAWNRQGGSNQPQHF.

V and J are TRBV6-6 and TRBJ2-7; possibly TRBD1 for D (6 bases). The V end was cut by 4 bases, the J end by 5 bases, with 18 bases between. Germline V gene sequence: CDR1 MNHNY, CDR2 SVGAGI (reference sequence). CDR3 size: 15 residues. The CDR3 sequence is CASSSPPSGVDEQYF. The CDR3 bases are TGTGCCAGCAGTTCCCCACCGTCAGGGGTCGACGAGCAGTACTTC.

V usage is TRBV5-4 and J usage is TRBJ2-1; 12 bases are shared with TRBD2. Germline CDR1 SGHNT, CDR2 YYREEE (reference sequence). The length of the CDR3 is 17 residues. V shed 3 bases, J shed 4 bases, and the junction held 8 bases outside the gene matches. The DNA for the CDR3 is TGTGCCAGCAGCTATCTAGCGGGAGGGCCTAAATACAATGAGCAGTTCTTC. This encodes CASSYLAGGPKYNEQFF.

The chain couples TRBV11-3 to TRBJ2-7, with 9 nucleotides matching TRBD1. Germline-derived CDR1 and CDR2 are SGHNT and YENEEA. CDR3 length equals 15 residues. V dropped 6 bases and J dropped 3; count of bases not matched to a gene: 9. The CDR3 protein is CASRHLGTGFYEQYF. CDR3 nucleotide sequence: TGTGCCAGCAGACATTTAGGGACAGGGTTCTACGAGCAGTACTTC.

This clone was counted only a few times. CDR3 nucleotide sequence: TGCGCCAGCAGCAGGACAGGGGAGGATGAAAAACTGTTTTTT. Protein: CASSRTGEDEKLFF. V and J are TRBV5-1 and TRBJ1-4, with TRBD1 identical over 9 bases. The germline gives CDR1 SGHRS, CDR2 YFSETQ. J was trimmed by 6 bases and V by 4 bases; bases with no gene match: 4. The CDR3 sequence is 14 residues long.

This clone was seen once. The CDR3 here is CASSLTLASGSSYNEQFF. CDR3 coding DNA: TGTGCCAGCAGCTTAACGTTGGCTAGCGGGTCCTCCTACAATGAGCAGTTCTTC. The rearrangement uses TRBV7-3 and TRBJ2-1, with TRBD2 matching over 8 bases. This CDR3 comprises 18 residues. The germline V gene encodes CDR1 SGHTA and CDR2 FQGTGA. V lost 0 bases and J lost 0; bases outside the gene matches: 7.